Listed here is a single T cell receptor beta chain. Unmatched junction bases numbered 5, after V lost 10 bases and J lost 0 bases. The CDR3 runs 13 residues. The germline V gene has CDR1 MGHDK and CDR2 SYGVNS. These data are taken from a study of cytomegalovirus exposure and HLA in healthy donors. 60 Vbeta and 13 Jbeta primers were used in PCR. Sequenced by immunoSEQ multiplex PCR; TCRdb stores in-frame clones only, minus some. There are more than 95,000 clones in the sample; 65% to 75% occur only once, and approximately 3.8% lies in the top ten. This receptor was identified in a man between 40 and 49 years old in good health and CMV-seropositive. The specimen was PBMCs. The chain couples TRBV25-1 to TRBJ2-7; 8 bases line up with TRBD1. The DNA of the CDR3 is TGTGCCACCATTGACAGGGGCTCCTACGAGCAGTACTTC. It is translated as CATIDRGSYEQYF.